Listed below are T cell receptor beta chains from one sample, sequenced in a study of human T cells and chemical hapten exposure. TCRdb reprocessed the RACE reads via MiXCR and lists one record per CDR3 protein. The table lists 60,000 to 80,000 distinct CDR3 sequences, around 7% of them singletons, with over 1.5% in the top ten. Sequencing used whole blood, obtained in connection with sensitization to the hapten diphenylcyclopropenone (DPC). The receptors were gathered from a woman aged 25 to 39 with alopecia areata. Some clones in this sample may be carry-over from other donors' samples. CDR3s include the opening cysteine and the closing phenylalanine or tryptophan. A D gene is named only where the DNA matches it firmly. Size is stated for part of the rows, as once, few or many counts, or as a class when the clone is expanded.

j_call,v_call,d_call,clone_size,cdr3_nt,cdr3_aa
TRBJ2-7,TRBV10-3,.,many,TGTGCCATCAGCCCCCCGGGGCATGATGGAATATACGAGCAGTACTTC,CAISPPGHDGIYEQYF
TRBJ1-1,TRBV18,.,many,TGTGCCAGCTCACTCCACCGGGGTCCGGGCACTGAAGCTTTCTTT,CASSLHRGPGTEAFF
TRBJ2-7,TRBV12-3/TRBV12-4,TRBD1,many,TGTGCCAGCAGCTTTGGGACAGGACTCCCCACCTACGAGCAGTACTTC,CASSFGTGLPTYEQYF
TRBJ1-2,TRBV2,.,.,TGTGCCAGCAGGATTGGCTATGGCGACACCTTC,CASRIGYGDTF
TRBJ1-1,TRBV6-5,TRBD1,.,TGTGCCAGCAGTCTCACAGGGGGCCAGGGTGAAGCTTTCTTT,CASSLTGGQGEAFF
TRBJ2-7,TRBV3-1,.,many,TGTGCCAGCAGCCTAGCCAGAGGTTACACCAACGAGCAGTACTTC,CASSLARGYTNEQYF
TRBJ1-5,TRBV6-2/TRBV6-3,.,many,TGTGCCAGCAGTTACTTGGACACGGTCAACAATCAGCCCCAGCATTTT,CASSYLDTVNNQPQHF
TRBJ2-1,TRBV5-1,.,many,TGCGCCAGCAGTCAGAGCGCGGGGTACTCCAATGAGCAGTTCTTC,CASSQSAGYSNEQFF
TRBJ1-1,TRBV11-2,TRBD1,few,TGTGCCAGCAGCTTGGGTTCCCCGGGACAGAAAGCTTTCTTT,CASSLGSPGQKAFF
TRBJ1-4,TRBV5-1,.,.,TGCGCCAGCAGCTTGGACGGCAGAGAGAATGAAAAACTGTTTTTT,CASSLDGRENEKLFF
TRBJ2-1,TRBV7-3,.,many,TGTGCCAGCAGCCCCTCGCAGGGGAAGAATGAGCAGTTCTTC,CASSPSQGKNEQFF
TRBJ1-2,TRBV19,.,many,TGTGCCAGCACCGACAGGTCGACTAACTATGGCTACACCTTC,CASTDRSTNYGYTF
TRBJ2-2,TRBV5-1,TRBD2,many,TGCGCCAGCAGCTTGAGGACTAGATTCACCGGGGAGCTGTTTTTT,CASSLRTRFTGELFF
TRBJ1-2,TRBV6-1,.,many,TGTGCCAGCACCACCTCCAGCTCCGGCTACACCTTC,CASTTSSSGYTF
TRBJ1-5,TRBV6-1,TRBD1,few,TGTGCCAGCAGTTGGATAGACAGGGGCAATCAGCCCCAGCATTTT,CASSWIDRGNQPQHF
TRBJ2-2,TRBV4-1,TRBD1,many,TGCGCCAGCAGCCAAGTCTGGGACAGGGGCAACACCGGGGAGCTGTTTTTT,CASSQVWDRGNTGELFF
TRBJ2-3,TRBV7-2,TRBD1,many,TGTGCCAGCAGCTTTTACGGCCAGGGGGTCACAGATACGCAGTATTTT,CASSFYGQGVTDTQYF
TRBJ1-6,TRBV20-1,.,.,TGCAGTGCTAGAGAGAGACGAACACCCCTCCACTTT,CSARERRTPLHF
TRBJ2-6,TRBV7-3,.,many,TGTGCCAGCAGGCAAAACAAGGGTGCTGGGGCCAACGTCCTGACTTTC,CASRQNKGAGANVLTF
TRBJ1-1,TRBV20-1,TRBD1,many,TGCAGTGCTAGAGGGGACAGGGGGCACACTGAAGCTTTCTTT,CSARGDRGHTEAFF
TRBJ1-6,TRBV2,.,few,TGTGCCAGCACTGCCCAGGACAGCGAAGCCTCCTATAATTCACCCCTCCACTTT,CASTAQDSEASYNSPLHF
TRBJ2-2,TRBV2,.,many,TGTGCCAGCAGTTTATCCGGGGAAAGCACCGGGGAGCTGTTTTTT,CASSLSGESTGELFF
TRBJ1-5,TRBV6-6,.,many,TGTGCCAGCAGTTACTCGGGTCGGGGGGATCAGCCCCAGCATTTT,CASSYSGRGDQPQHF
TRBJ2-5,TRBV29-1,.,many,TGCAGCGTTGAAGATCGTTTAACACAGCCAGGGACCCAGTACTTC,CSVEDRLTQPGTQYF
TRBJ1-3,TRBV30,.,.,TGTGCCTGGGCGAGGGGCGGAAGCTCTGGAAACACCATATATTTT,CAWARGGSSGNTIYF
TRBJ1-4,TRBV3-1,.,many,TGTGCCAGCAGCCAAGAAGGGGGAAAACTGTTTTTT,CASSQEGGKLFF
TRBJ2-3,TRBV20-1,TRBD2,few,TGCAGTGCTAGTGGGGGAGGGCAGGAGTGGGCCAGCACAGATACGCAGTATTTT,CSASGGGQEWASTDTQYF
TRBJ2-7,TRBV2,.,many,TGTGCCAGCACTAACGAGGGGGGTCGGAGGTCGTACTTC,CASTNEGGRRSYF
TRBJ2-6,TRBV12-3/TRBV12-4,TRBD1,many,TGTGCCAGCAGTAGGGGGACAGGGGTTTCGGGGGCCAACGTCCTGACTTTC,CASSRGTGVSGANVLTF
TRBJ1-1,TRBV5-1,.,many,TGCGCCAGCAGCCCCGCTTGGGGCAGAAATGAAAACACTGAAGCTTTCTTT,CASSPAWGRNENTEAFF